This T cell receptor (beta chain) was captured by sequencing in a study of CD8 T cells in Susac syndrome. Looking at the study overall: There were Susac syndrome patients who were therapy-naive at blood draw, others on corticosteroids, and others on intravenous immunoglobulin alone.

Note on this clonotype: Its target is unknown.

Overall study results and limits: Individuals included in the TCR sequencing and HLA analysis were acknowledged by the study to be relatively few in number.

The CDR3 contains 15 residues. Losses at the gene ends were 4 bases for V and 9 bases for J; bases not matched to a gene: 11. Germline assignment: CDR1 SEHNR and CDR2 FQNEAQ (reference sequence). Purification of the CD8+ and CD4+ T cells relied on negative isolation, and TEMRA cells underwent FACS enrichment. RNA amounts of 0.5 to 1 ug underwent reverse transcription with random hexamers. The immunoSEQ assay covered 54 Vbeta and 13 Jbeta segments for CDR3. TCRdb used MiXCR to reprocess the immunoSEQ multiplex PCR reads, holding one entry per CDR3 protein. The data hold 150,000 or so distinct CDR3 sequences, with 95% observed a single time.

Input material: CD4+ T cells from PBMCs. This sequence was found in a human donor with Susac syndrome. The gene calls are TRBV7-9 and TRBJ2-1; 8 bases are a match to TRBD1. CDR3 DNA: TGTGCCAGCAGCTCCCCCGGACAGGGAATTGGTGAGCAGTTCTTC. This gives the protein CASSSPGQGIGEQFF. Full variable domain (rest looked up from reference TRBV7-9 and TRBJ2-1): DTGVSQNPRHKITKRGQNVTFRCDPISEHNRLYWYRQTLGQGPEFLTYFQNEAQLEKSRLLSDRFSAERPKGSFSTLEIQRTEQGDSAMYLCASSSPGQGIGEQFFGPGTRLTVL.